The 20 T cell receptor beta chains reported below all come from one sample, sequenced in a study of cytomegalovirus exposure and HLA in healthy donors. The PCR ran on 60 Vbeta and 13 Jbeta primers. Sequencing used immunoSEQ multiplex PCR; TCRdb keeps in-frame clones, though not all of them. Altogether roughly 140,000 clones are present, around 70% being singletons, with the ten largest covering over 2%. Sample: PBMCs. These receptors originate from a man aged 40-49 years in good health and CMV-seronegative.

CDR3 DNA: TGCGCCAGCAGCTTGAAACAGGGTGGAACGATGAACACTGAAGCTTTCTTT. This codes for CASSLKQGGTMNTEAFF. The V and J genes are TRBV5-1 and TRBJ1-1; perhaps TRBD1 as D (6 bases). CDR3 length: 17 amino acids. The germline V and J ends were trimmed by 1 base and 0 bases, with 16 bases remaining between them. CDR1 SGHRS and CDR2 YFSETQ come from the germline V gene.

The chain links TRBV6-6 to TRBJ2-7; 8 bases line up with TRBD2. CDR3 length: 16 residues. Per germline, CDR1 MNHNY and CDR2 SVGAGI (reference sequence). The ends lost 2 bases at V and 6 bases at J; junction bases unmatched: 12. The CDR3 nucleotides are TGTGCCAGCAGTTACGCGACTAGCGCCCGAGGGTCCGAGCAGTACTTC. This gives the protein CASSYATSARGSEQYF.

V and J are TRBV7-6 and TRBJ2-7; 8 positions agree with TRBD1. Germline V gene lookup returns CDR1 SGHVS and CDR2 FNYEAQ. The CDR3 loop spans 15 amino acids. J gave up 3 bases and V 1 base, and 5 bases lay outside the gene matches. CDR3 sequence: CASSLGRGQVYEQYF. Written as DNA, the CDR3 is TGTGCCAGCAGCTTAGGGAGGGGACAGGTCTACGAGCAGTACTTC.

This clone was seen more than once but under ten times. CDR3 coding DNA: TGTGCCAGCAGCTTCGGAACAGGGGCCTATGGCTACACCTTC. Its translation: CASSFGTGAYGYTF. V and J are TRBV7-9 and TRBJ1-2; 7 nucleotides agree with TRBD1. The ends lost 3 bases at V and 4 bases at J; junction bases unmatched: 5. The germline V gene encodes CDR1 SEHNR and CDR2 FQNEAQ (reference sequence). The CDR3 is made up of 14 amino acids.

This chain connects TRBV30 to TRBJ1-2, with 8 bases lining up with TRBD1. V was pared by 0 bases and J by 3 bases, with 3 bases of the junction left unmatched. The CDR3 is 14 amino acids. Germline-derived CDR1 and CDR2 are GTSNPN and SVGIG (reference sequence). The CDR3 loop is CAWSVPDRDYGYTF. Written as DNA, the CDR3 is TGTGCCTGGAGTGTCCCGGACAGGGACTATGGCTACACCTTC.

V gene TRBV19 combines with J gene TRBJ1-6, with a weak D call TRBD1 (5 bases). Trimming left V 7 bases short and J 7 bases short, with 20 bases between. The CDR3 consists of 16 residues. The V gene's germline CDR1 is LNHDA and CDR2 SQIVND (reference sequence). CDR3 in DNA: TGTGCCAGTACCAACGCCCCAGGGCTACTAAATTCACCCCTCCACTTT. This translates into CASTNAPGLLNSPLHF.

The CDR3 reads CASSLVAGPGYEQYF. CDR3 sequence (DNA): TGTGCCAGCAGCTTAGTTGCAGGGCCTGGCTACGAGCAGTACTTC. The V gene is TRBV7-2, the J gene TRBJ2-7; the D gene is possibly TRBD1 (5 bases). The CDR3 runs to 15 residues. V was shortened by 1 base and J by 3 bases, with 13 bases between the two germline ends. CDR1 SGHTA and CDR2 FQGNSA come from the germline V gene.

This chain joins TRBV5-1 and TRBJ1-3; D may be TRBD1 (6 bases). There are 15 residues in the CDR3. Trimming pared 4 bases from V and 1 base from J, leaving 12 bases between. CDR1 and CDR2 (germline): SGHRS, YFSETQ. The CDR3 region has the DNA TGCGCCAGCAGCGGTACAGGGAATTCTGGAAACACCATATATTTT. Translating it yields CASSGTGNSGNTIYF.

The sample holds a few counts of this clone. J is TRBJ1-3 and V is TRBV5-1; 11 nucleotides match TRBD1. V lost 0 bases and J lost 7; bases outside the gene matches: 6. The CDR3 is 16 residues long. The germline gives CDR1 SGHRS, CDR2 YFSETQ. The CDR3 here is CASSLGTDRGHNTIYF. CDR3 DNA: TGCGCCAGCAGCTTGGGGACGGACAGGGGGCACAACACCATATATTTT.

The genes are TRBV6-1 and TRBJ2-5; 9 bases fit TRBD1. The germline V gene encodes CDR1 MNHNS and CDR2 SASEGT. The CDR3 sequence is 15 residues long. V shed 8 bases, J shed 5 bases, and the junction held 12 bases outside the gene matches. CDR3 coding DNA: TGTGCCAGCGGACCCGGGACAGGGCCCCCGGAGACCCAGTACTTC. It translates to CASGPGTGPPETQYF.

The J gene is TRBJ1-3, the V gene TRBV5-1, with 9 bases identical to TRBD1. The CDR3 length is 17 residues. Germline V gene lookup returns CDR1 SGHRS and CDR2 YFSETQ. Germline trimming cut 2 bases from V and 0 bases from J; bases unmatched to any gene: 6. The CDR3 nucleotides are TGCGCCAGCAGCTTCGTTCCGGACAGGGGCTCTGGAAACACCATATATTTT. It encodes CASSFVPDRGSGNTIYF.

This clone occurred a few times. The rearrangement joins TRBV7-8 to TRBJ1-1, with D unclear. The CDR3 is 13 residues long. Germline CDR1 is SGHVS and CDR2 is FQNEAQ. V dropped 1 base and J dropped 4 bases, with 7 bases sitting between them. The CDR3 DNA reads TGTGCCAGCAGCTTAGGGAGGGTCACTGAAGCTTTCTTT. This translates into CASSLGRVTEAFF.

This chain links TRBV5-6 with TRBJ2-7, with D possibly matching TRBD1 (6 bases). The CDR3 loop spans 12 amino acids. V lost 4 bases, J lost 10 bases, and 15 bases lay in between. The germline CDR1 and CDR2 sequences are SGHDT and YYEEEE. The CDR3: CASSPHRAEQYF. CDR3 sequence (DNA): TGTGCCAGCAGCCCCCACAGGGCGGAACAGTACTTC.

The CDR3 protein is CASSQDRARGYTF. In nucleotides, the CDR3 is TGTGCCAGTAGTCAGGACAGGGCGAGGGGCTACACCTTC. J is TRBJ1-2 and V is TRBV19, with 8 nucleotides matching TRBD1. Germline V gene lookup returns CDR1 LNHDA and CDR2 SQIVND (reference sequence). There are 13 residues in the CDR3. With 5 bases clipped from V and 8 bases from J, the junction kept 7 bases outside the gene matches.

The chain recombines TRBV5-1 with TRBJ1-6; weak D call: TRBD1 (6 bases). CDR3 length: 14 residues. Germline V gene data show CDR1 as SGHRS and CDR2 as YFSETQ. V was shortened by 4 bases and J by 7 bases, with 12 bases between the two germline ends. This chain's CDR3 is CASSTDSGNSPLHF. Here the CDR3 DNA reads TGCGCCAGCAGCACGGACAGTGGGAATTCACCCCTCCACTTT.

The V gene is TRBV7-2, the J gene TRBJ2-7, with TRBD2 identical over 9 bases. The CDR3 is 15 amino acids. The ends lost 6 bases at V and 2 bases at J; junction bases unmatched: 8. Germline CDR1 reads SGHTA; CDR2 reads FQGNSA. CDR3 nucleotides: TGTGCCAGCAGTAGGAGGGGCGGGAGGGCCTACGAGCAGTACTTC. This translates into CASSRRGGRAYEQYF.

The V gene is TRBV10-1, the J gene TRBJ1-6, with a possible D match to TRBD1 (6 bases). The CDR3 is made up of 15 amino acids. Germline V gives CDR1 WNHNN, CDR2 SYGVQD (reference sequence). V was cut by 4 bases and J by 5 bases, with 12 bases left in between. CDR3 DNA sequence: TGCGCCAGCAGTGCGGACAGATTGAATAATTCACCCCTCCACTTT. This sequence encodes CASSADRLNNSPLHF.

The chain couples TRBV5-1 to TRBJ1-3, with D possibly matching TRBD1 (6 bases). CDR1 and CDR2 from the germline V gene are SGHRS and YFSETQ. Trimming cost V 0 bases and J 0 bases, with 7 bases left between them. This CDR3 is 15 amino acids long. As DNA, the CDR3 is TGCGCCAGCAGCTTGGGACAGGCCTCTGGAAACACCATATATTTT. It translates to CASSLGQASGNTIYF.

The chain employs TRBV7-9 and TRBJ2-2; maybe TRBD1 (6 bases). Germline V gene lookup returns CDR1 SEHNR and CDR2 FQNEAQ (reference sequence). The CDR3 totals 15 residues. Between the trimmed V and J ends, which lost 4 bases and 5 bases, there was a span of 14 bases. The CDR3 coding sequence is TGTGCCAGCAGCTCGAGACCGAGGGGGACCGGGGAGCTGTTTTTT. Its protein is CASSSRPRGTGELFF.

The V call is TRBV23-1, the J call TRBJ1-1; D is perhaps TRBD1 (5 bases). TRBV23-1 is classed as an ORF, of uncertain function. This CDR3 is 15 amino acids long. V lost 2 bases, J lost 8 bases, and 18 bases lay in between. The CDR3 DNA follows: TGCGCCAGCAGTCAAACGGGGCCCGGGGGGAACGAAGCTTTCTTT. Translated: CASSQTGPGGNEAFF.